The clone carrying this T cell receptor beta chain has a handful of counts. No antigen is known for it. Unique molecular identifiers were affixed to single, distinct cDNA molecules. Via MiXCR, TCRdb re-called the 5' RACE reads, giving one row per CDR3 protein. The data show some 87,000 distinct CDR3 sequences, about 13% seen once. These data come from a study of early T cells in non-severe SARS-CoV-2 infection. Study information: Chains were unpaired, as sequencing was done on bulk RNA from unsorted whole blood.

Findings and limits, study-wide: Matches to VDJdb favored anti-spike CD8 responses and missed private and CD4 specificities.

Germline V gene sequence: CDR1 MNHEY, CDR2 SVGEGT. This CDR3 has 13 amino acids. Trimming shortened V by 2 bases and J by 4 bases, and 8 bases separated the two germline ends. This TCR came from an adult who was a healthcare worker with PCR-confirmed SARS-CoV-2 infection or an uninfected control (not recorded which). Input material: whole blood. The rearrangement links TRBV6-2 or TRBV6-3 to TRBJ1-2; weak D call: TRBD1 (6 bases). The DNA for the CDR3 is TGTGCCAGCAGTTACCAGGGGACCTATGGCTACACCTTC. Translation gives CASSYQGTYGYTF.